This T cell receptor (beta chain) appears in the sequencing data of a study of blood T cell repertoires in COVID-19. Study details: The United States, Italy and Spain supplied acute and convalescent COVID-19 samples. PBMCs, B-cell-depleted T cells, or T cells were the source of the cDNA or gDNA that made up the material.

Original analysis: Reference gene primer amplification yielded estimated nucleated cell counts. Profiled with immunoSEQ multiplex PCR; TCRdb holds only in-frame clones, not every one. V, J and clone size derive from that table, while D and trimming were established from the DNA sequence. The sample consists of hundreds of thousands of clones, about 88% of them appearing once. V was pared by 9 bases and J by 1 base, with 21 bases between. Germline assignment: CDR1 SGHTS and CDR2 YDEGEE. This CDR3 has 16 amino acids. The chain employs TRBV5-8 and TRBJ2-3; D possibly corresponds to TRBD2 (7 bases). The sequenced material came from PBMCs or T cells enriched from blood (not recorded which). The sequence came from a woman under 40 who had been exposed to COVID-19. CDR3 bases: TGTGCCACCTCTCACGGGGCGGGGGCACGCACAGATACGCAGTATTTT. This translates into CATSHGAGARTDTQYF.